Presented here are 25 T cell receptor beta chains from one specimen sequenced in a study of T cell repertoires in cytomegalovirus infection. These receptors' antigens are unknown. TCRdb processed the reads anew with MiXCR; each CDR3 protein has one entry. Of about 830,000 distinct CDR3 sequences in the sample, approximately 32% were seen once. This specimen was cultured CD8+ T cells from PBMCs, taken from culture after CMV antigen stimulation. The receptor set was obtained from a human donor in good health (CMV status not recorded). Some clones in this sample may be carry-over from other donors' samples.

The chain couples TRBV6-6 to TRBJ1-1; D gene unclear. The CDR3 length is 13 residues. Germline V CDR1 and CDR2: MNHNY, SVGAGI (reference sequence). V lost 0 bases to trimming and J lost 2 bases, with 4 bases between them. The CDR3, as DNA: TGTGCCAGCAGTTACTCCATAAACACTGAAGCTTTCTTT. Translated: CASSYSINTEAFF.

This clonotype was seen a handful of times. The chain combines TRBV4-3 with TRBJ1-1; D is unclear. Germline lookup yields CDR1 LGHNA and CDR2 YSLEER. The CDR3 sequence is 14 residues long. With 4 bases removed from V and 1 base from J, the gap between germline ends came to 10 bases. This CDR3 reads CASSPFKGNTEAFF. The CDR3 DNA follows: TGCGCCAGCAGCCCTTTTAAAGGGAACACTGAAGCTTTCTTT.

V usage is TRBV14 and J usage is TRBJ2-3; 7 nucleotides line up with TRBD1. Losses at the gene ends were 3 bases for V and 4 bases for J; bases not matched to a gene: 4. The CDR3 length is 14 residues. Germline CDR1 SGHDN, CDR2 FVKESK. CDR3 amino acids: CASSQRQGADTQYF. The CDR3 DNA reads TGTGCCAGCAGCCAGAGACAGGGAGCAGATACGCAGTATTTT.

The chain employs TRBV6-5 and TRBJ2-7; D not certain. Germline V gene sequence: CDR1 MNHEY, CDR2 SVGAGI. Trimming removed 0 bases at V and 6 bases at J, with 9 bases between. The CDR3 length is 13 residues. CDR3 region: CASSYSAYTEQYV. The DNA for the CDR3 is TGTGCCAGCAGTTACTCGGCGTATACCGAGCAGTACGTC.

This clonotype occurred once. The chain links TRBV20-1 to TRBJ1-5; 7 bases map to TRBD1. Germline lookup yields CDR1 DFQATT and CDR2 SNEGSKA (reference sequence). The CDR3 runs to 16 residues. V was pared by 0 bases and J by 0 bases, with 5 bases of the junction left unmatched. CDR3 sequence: CSARDRQGYSNQPQHF. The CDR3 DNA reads TGCAGTGCTAGAGATCGACAGGGATATAGCAATCAGCCCCAGCATTTT.

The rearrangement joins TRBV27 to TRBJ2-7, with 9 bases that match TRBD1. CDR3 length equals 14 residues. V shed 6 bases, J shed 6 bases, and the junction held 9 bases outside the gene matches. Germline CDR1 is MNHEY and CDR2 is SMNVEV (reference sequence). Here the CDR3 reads CASSPGTGTFEQYV. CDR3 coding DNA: TGTGCCAGCAGCCCTGGGACAGGGACCTTCGAGCAGTACGTC.

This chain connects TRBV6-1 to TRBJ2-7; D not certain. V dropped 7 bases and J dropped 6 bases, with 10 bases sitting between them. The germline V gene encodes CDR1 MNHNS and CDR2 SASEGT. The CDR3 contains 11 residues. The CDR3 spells CASKLGFEQYF. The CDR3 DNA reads TGTGCCAGCAAGCTCGGGTTCGAGCAGTACTTC.

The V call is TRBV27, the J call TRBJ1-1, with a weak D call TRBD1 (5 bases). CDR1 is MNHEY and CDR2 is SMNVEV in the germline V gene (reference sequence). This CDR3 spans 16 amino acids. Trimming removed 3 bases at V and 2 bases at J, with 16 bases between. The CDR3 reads CASSFIPQGPNTEAFF. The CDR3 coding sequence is TGTGCCAGCAGTTTTATCCCTCAGGGTCCAAACACTGAAGCTTTCTTT.

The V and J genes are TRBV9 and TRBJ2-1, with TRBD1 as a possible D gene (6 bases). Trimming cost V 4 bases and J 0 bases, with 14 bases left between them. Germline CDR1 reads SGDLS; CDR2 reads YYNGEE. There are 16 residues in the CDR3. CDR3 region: CASSTGTPSSYNEQFF. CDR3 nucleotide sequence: TGTGCCAGCAGCACCGGGACACCCAGCTCCTACAATGAGCAGTTCTTC.

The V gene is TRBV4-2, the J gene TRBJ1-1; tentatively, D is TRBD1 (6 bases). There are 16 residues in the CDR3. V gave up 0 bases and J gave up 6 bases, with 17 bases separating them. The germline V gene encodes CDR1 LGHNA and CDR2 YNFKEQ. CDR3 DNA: TGTGCCAGCAGCCAAGAATCCCTCCTAAGGACAGCTGAAGCTTTCTTT. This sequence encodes CASSQESLLRTAEAFF.

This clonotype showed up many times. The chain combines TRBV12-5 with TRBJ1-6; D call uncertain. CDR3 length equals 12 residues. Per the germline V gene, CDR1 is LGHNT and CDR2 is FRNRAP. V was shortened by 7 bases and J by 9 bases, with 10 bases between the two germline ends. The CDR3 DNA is TGTGCTAGTGCCTCGGAGGTTTCACCCCTCCACTTT. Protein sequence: CASASEVSPLHF.

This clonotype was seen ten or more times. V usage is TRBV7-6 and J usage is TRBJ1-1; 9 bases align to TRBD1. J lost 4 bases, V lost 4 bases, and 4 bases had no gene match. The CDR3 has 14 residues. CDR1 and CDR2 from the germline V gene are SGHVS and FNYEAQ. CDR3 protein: CASSWDRVGTEAFF. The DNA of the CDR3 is TGTGCCAGCAGCTGGGACAGGGTGGGCACTGAAGCTTTCTTT.

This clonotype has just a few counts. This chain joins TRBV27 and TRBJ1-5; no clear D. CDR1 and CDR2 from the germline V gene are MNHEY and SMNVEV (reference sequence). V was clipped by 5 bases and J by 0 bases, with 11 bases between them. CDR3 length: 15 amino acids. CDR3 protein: CASSPMSVSNQPQHF. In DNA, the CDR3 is TGTGCCAGCAGTCCCATGTCCGTTAGCAATCAGCCCCAGCATTTT.

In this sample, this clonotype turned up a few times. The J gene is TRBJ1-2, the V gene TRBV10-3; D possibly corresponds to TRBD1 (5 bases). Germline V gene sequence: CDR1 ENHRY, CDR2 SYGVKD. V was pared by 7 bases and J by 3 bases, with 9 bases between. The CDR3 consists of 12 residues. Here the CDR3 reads CAITEGYYGYTF. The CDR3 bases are TGTGCCATCACGGAGGGGTACTATGGCTACACCTTC.

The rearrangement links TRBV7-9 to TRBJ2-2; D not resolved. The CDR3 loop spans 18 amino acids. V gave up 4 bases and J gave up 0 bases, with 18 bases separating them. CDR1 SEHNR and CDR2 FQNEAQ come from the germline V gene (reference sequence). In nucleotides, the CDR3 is TGTGCCAGCAGCTCCCATGTGTCTTTACCCGCGAACACCGGGGAGCTGTTTTTT. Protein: CASSSHVSLPANTGELFF. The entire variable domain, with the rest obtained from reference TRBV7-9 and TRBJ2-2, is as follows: DTGVSQNPRHKITKRGQNVTFRCDPISEHNRLYWYRQTLGQGPEFLTYFQNEAQLEKSRLLSDRFSAERPKGSFSTLEIQRTEQGDSAMYLCASSSHVSLPANTGELFFGEGSRLTVL.

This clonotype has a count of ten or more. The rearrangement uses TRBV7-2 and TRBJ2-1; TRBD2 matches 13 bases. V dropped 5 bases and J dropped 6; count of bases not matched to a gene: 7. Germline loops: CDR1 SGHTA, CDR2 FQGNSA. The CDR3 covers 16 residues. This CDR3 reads CASSPPRTSGGNEQFF. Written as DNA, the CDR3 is TGTGCCAGCAGCCCCCCTCGGACTAGCGGGGGCAATGAGCAGTTCTTC.

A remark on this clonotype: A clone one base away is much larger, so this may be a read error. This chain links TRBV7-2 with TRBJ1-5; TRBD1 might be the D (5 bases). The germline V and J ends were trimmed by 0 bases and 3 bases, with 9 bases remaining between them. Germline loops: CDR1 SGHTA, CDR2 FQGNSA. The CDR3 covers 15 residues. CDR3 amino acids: CASSLAGDHNQPQHF. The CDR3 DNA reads TGTGCCAGCAGCTTAGCCGGGGACCACAATCAGCCCCAGCATTTT.

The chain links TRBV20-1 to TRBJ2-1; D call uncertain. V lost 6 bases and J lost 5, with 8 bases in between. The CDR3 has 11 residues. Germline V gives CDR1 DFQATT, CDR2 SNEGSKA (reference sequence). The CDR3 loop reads CSAEADNEQFF. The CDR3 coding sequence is TGCAGTGCGGAAGCCGACAATGAGCAGTTCTTC.

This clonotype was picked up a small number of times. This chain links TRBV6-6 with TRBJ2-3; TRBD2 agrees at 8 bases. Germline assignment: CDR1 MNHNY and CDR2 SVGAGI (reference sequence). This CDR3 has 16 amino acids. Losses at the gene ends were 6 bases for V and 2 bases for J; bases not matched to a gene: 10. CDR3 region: CASSRERGTSTDTQYF. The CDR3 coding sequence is TGTGCCAGCAGCAGGGAGCGGGGGACTTCCACAGATACGCAGTATTTT.

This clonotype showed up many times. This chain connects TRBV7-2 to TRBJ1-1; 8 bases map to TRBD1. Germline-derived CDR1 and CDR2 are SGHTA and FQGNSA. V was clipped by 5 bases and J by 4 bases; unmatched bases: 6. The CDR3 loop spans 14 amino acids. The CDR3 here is CASSLNTGGTEAFF. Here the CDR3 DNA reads TGTGCCAGCAGCCTAAACACAGGGGGCACTGAAGCTTTCTTT.

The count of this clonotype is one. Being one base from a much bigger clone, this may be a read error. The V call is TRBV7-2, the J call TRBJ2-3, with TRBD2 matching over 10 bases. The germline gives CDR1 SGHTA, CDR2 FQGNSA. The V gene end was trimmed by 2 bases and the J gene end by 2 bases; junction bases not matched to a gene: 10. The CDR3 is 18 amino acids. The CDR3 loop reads CASSLRDTSGAYTDTQYF. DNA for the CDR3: TGTGCCAGCAGCTTAAGGGATACTAGCGGGGCGTACACAGATACGCAGTATTTT.

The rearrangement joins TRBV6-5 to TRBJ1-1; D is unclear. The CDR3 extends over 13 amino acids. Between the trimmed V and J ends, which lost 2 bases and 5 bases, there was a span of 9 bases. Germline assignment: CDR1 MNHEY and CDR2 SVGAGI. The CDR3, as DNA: TGTGCCAGCAGTTACCCTCAGTCGACTGAAGCTTTCTTT. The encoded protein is CASSYPQSTEAFF.

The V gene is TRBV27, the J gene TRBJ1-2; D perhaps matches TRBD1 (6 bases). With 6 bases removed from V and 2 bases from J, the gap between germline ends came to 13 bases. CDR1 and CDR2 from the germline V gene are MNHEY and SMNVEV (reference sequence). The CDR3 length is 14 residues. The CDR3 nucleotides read TGTGCCAGCAGCCCGGGACACCTGAACTATGGCTACACCTTC. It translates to CASSPGHLNYGYTF.

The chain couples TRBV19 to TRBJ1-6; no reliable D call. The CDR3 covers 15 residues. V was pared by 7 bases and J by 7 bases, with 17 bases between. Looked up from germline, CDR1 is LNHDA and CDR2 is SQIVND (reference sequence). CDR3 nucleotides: TGTGCCAGTACCCCATCCGTTCTGGGAAATTCACCCCTCCACTTT. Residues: CASTPSVLGNSPLHF.

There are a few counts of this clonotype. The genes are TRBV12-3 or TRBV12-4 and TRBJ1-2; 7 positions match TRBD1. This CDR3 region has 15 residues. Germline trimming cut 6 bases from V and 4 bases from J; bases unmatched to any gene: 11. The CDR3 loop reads CASSLFTGALYGYTF. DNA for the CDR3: TGTGCCAGCAGCCTCTTTACAGGGGCGCTCTATGGCTACACCTTC.